These 18 T cell receptor beta chains were sequenced from one sample in a study of cytomegalovirus exposure and HLA in healthy donors. PCR primers comprised 60 Vbeta and 13 Jbeta primers. Sequenced by immunoSEQ multiplex PCR; TCRdb stores in-frame clones only, minus some. Among hundreds of thousands of clones listed, nearly 80% were seen once. Sample: PBMCs. All receptors derive from a male donor in good health and CMV-seronegative.

CDR3 nucleotide sequence: TGCGCCAGCAGCCCTGGGGAGGGAGAGACCCAGTACTTC. This translates into CASSPGEGETQYF. This chain joins TRBV5-1 and TRBJ2-5; 7 bases align to TRBD2. The V gene end was trimmed by 4 bases and the J gene end by 4 bases; junction bases not matched to a gene: 4. The CDR3 covers 13 residues. The germline V gene encodes CDR1 SGHRS and CDR2 YFSETQ.

The rearrangement links TRBV19 to TRBJ1-6; D perhaps matches TRBD1 (5 bases). Germline V lookup: CDR1 LNHDA, CDR2 SQIVND (reference sequence). V was clipped by 6 bases and J by 9 bases, with 18 bases between them. This CDR3 has 15 residues. The CDR3 coding sequence is TGTGCCAGTAGCTCCCGAGACAGCATAATTTCACCCCTCCACTTT. This gives the protein CASSSRDSIISPLHF.

This clone has a single count. The rearrangement joins TRBV7-2 to TRBJ1-1; D is possibly TRBD1 (5 bases). V shed 0 bases and J shed 3 bases, with 14 bases lying between them. Germline V gene lookup returns CDR1 SGHTA and CDR2 FQGNSA. The length of the CDR3 is 16 residues. For the CDR3, the DNA is TGTGCCAGCAGCTTAGCGTATGGCAGGGTGCACACTGAAGCTTTCTTT. It translates to CASSLAYGRVHTEAFF.

V and J are TRBV5-8 and TRBJ1-5; D is possibly TRBD1 (6 bases). Trimming pared 0 bases from V and 2 bases from J, leaving 15 bases between. In germline, CDR1 is SGHTS, CDR2 YDEGEE. The CDR3 consists of 17 residues. CDR3 in DNA: TGTGCCAGCAGCTTGGGATTTACAGGGTTGCGCAATCAGCCCCAGCATTTT. Its protein is CASSLGFTGLRNQPQHF. Full variable domain (missing parts from reference TRBV5-8 and TRBJ1-5): EAGVTQSPTHLIKTRGQQATLRCSPISGHTSVYWYQQALGLGLQFLLWYDEGEERNRGNFPPRFSGRQFPNYSSELNVNALELEDSALYLCASSLGFTGLRNQPQHFGDGTRLSIL.

The chain joins TRBV5-1 to TRBJ1-2, with TRBD1 as a possible D gene (5 bases). Germline loops: CDR1 SGHRS, CDR2 YFSETQ. Between the trimmed V and J ends, which lost 4 bases and 6 bases, there was a span of 19 bases. This CDR3 contains 15 residues. This CDR3 reads CASSVPGTPHHGYTF. CDR3 nucleotides: TGCGCCAGCAGCGTACCCGGGACTCCCCATCATGGCTACACCTTC.

The chain couples TRBV15 to TRBJ2-5; TRBD1 matches 10 bases. Per germline, CDR1 LNHNV and CDR2 YYDKDF (reference sequence). The J segment lost 0 bases and the V segment lost 3 bases, leaving 10 bases of the junction unmatched. The CDR3 length is 18 residues. The CDR3, as DNA: TGTGCCACCAGCAGCCTTGGGACAGGGGTCCCGCACCAAGAGACCCAGTACTTC. Encoded protein: CATSSLGTGVPHQETQYF.

This chain uses TRBV5-4 with TRBJ1-3; D possibly corresponds to TRBD1 (5 bases). The CDR3 contains 14 residues. Trimming removed 5 bases at V and 0 bases at J, with 9 bases between. Germline V gene sequence: CDR1 SGHNT, CDR2 YYREEE (reference sequence). CDR3 residues: CASSDSSSGNTIYF. DNA of the CDR3: TGTGCCAGCAGTGACAGCAGCTCTGGAAACACCATATATTTT.

The chain employs TRBV11-3 and TRBJ2-1, with TRBD2 matching over 14 bases. The CDR3 extends over 17 amino acids. Germline loops: CDR1 SGHNT, CDR2 YENEEA. Unmatched junction bases numbered 4, after V lost 0 bases and J lost 6 bases. The CDR3 sequence is CASSLETSGRVGNEQFF. CDR3 nucleotides: TGTGCCAGCAGCTTAGAGACTAGCGGGAGGGTAGGCAATGAGCAGTTCTTC.

The chain joins TRBV5-1 to TRBJ2-3; no clear D gene. V shed 1 base and J shed 1 base, with 13 bases lying between them. This CDR3 contains 16 residues. The germline V gene has CDR1 SGHRS and CDR2 YFSETQ. Here the CDR3 reads CASSLPSLSGTDTQYF. CDR3 sequence (DNA): TGCGCCAGCAGCTTGCCGTCCCTGTCTGGCACAGATACGCAGTATTTT.

Only a few counts were recorded for this clone. The gene calls are TRBV7-9 and TRBJ2-1; 13 bases line up with TRBD2. Germline-derived CDR1 and CDR2 are SEHNR and FQNEAQ (reference sequence). The ends lost 4 bases at V and 0 bases at J; junction bases unmatched: 3. This CDR3 spans 17 amino acids. CDR3 region: CASSSRTSGSSYNEQFF. CDR3 in DNA: TGTGCCAGCAGCTCCAGGACTAGCGGGAGCTCCTACAATGAGCAGTTCTTC.

In DNA, the CDR3 is TGTGCCAGCAGAGGGGGCTTTGGTGAAAAACTGTTTTTT. It translates to CASRGGFGEKLFF. The gene calls are TRBV28 and TRBJ1-4, with TRBD1 matching 7 bases. The trim removed 6 bases at V and 7 bases at J, leaving 5 bases unmatched. The CDR3 runs 13 residues. In germline, CDR1 is MDHEN, CDR2 SYDVKM.

The chain combines TRBV28 with TRBJ1-3; weak D call: TRBD1 (5 bases). CDR1 MDHEN and CDR2 SYDVKM come from the germline V gene. This CDR3 spans 14 amino acids. V was cut by 4 bases and J by 4 bases, with 11 bases left in between. DNA of the CDR3: TGTGCCAGCAGTTCTTCAGGGTTAGGAAACACCATATATTTT. Translating it yields CASSSSGLGNTIYF.

The chain uses TRBV19 and TRBJ2-1; 8 bases line up with TRBD1. The CDR3 runs 16 residues. V shed 5 bases, J shed 2 bases, and the junction held 8 bases outside the gene matches. The germline V gene has CDR1 LNHDA and CDR2 SQIVND (reference sequence). The CDR3 DNA reads as TGTGCCAGTAGTCCTGCCGACAGGGGAACCTACAATGAGCAGTTCTTC. This sequence encodes CASSPADRGTYNEQFF.

This CDR3 is CATGTGVGETQYF. The CDR3 nucleotides are TGTGCCACCGGGACAGGGGTAGGAGAGACCCAGTACTTC. The chain employs TRBV15 and TRBJ2-5; 10 bases align to TRBD1. V lost 8 bases to trimming and J lost 4 bases; unmatched junction nucleotides: 4. The CDR3 runs to 13 residues. The V gene's germline CDR1 is LNHNV and CDR2 YYDKDF (reference sequence).

This chain joins TRBV2 and TRBJ1-5; D unclear. This CDR3 has 12 residues. Germline V gene sequence: CDR1 SNHLY, CDR2 FYNNEI. The germline V and J ends were trimmed by 4 bases and 3 bases, with 4 bases remaining between them. CDR3 nucleotides: TGTGCCAGCAGTGTCTACAATCAGCCCCAGCATTTT. Its protein product is CASSVYNQPQHF.

Concerning this clone: Other DNA sequences from this sample encode an identical CDR3 as well. This chain uses TRBV5-6 with TRBJ1-5, with D possibly matching TRBD1 (6 bases). Trimming stripped 2 bases from V and 0 bases from J, with 12 bases between. CDR3 size: 16 residues. Germline-derived CDR1 and CDR2 are SGHDT and YYEEEE. The CDR3 loop reads CASSLGAGASNQPQHF. DNA for the CDR3: TGTGCCAGCAGCTTAGGGGCGGGGGCTAGCAATCAGCCCCAGCATTTT. Together with reference TRBV5-6 and TRBJ1-5, the CDR3 gives the full variable domain: DAGVTQSPTHLIKTRGQQVTLRCSPKSGHDTVSWYQQALGQGPQFIFQYYEEEERQRGNFPDRFSGHQFPNYSSELNVNALLLGDSALYLCASSLGAGASNQPQHFGDGTRLSIL.

The chain carries TRBV6-5 and TRBJ1-5, with a tentative D call TRBD1 (5 bases). The CDR3 is 14 amino acids. The germline CDR1 and CDR2 sequences are MNHEY and SVGAGI. V dropped 6 bases and J dropped 3 bases, with 12 bases sitting between them. CDR3 region: CASRTGGHNQPQHF. The CDR3 region has the DNA TGTGCCAGCAGAACCGGGGGTCACAATCAGCCCCAGCATTTT.

This clone was picked up one time. V gene TRBV7-9 combines with J gene TRBJ2-5; D is uncertain. The better agreement between TRBJ2-7 and the DNA end casts doubt on the J call. There are 12 residues in the CDR3. Germline-derived CDR1 and CDR2 are SEHNR and FQNEAQ (reference sequence). The CDR3 is CASSKDSVEQYF. The CDR3 DNA follows: TGTGCCAGCAGCAAAGATTCGGTCGAGCAGTACTTC.